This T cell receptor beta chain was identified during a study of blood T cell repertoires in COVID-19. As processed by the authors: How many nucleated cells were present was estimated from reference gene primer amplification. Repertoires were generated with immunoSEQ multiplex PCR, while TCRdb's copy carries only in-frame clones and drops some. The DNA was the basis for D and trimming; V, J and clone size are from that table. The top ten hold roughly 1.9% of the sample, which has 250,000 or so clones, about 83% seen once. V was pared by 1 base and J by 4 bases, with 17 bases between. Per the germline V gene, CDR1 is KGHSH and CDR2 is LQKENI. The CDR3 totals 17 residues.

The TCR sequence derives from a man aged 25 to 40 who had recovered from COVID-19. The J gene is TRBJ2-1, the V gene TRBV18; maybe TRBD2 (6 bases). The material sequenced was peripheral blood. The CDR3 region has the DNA TGTGCCAGCTCACCACTGGTCATGGGAGCGGGTTACAATGAGCAGTTCTTC. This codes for CASSPLVMGAGYNEQFF.